The TCR beta chain described here comes from a study of cytomegalovirus exposure and HLA in healthy donors. Whole-study findings and limits: Earlier analysis yielded a pattern in which most TCR beta V segments were productive about 87% or about 30% of the time. Associated with cytomegalovirus, according to the listing, were 150 to 200 TCR beta chains. Later on, a genetic analysis was performed. It linked a missense variant in DCLRE1C with V- and J-gene trimming of TCR beta.

The CDR3 contains 15 residues. Germline CDR1 and CDR2: ENHRY and SYGVKD. V lost 6 bases, J lost 5 bases, and 19 bases lay in between. Concerning this clone: Its target is not known.

The PCR employed 60 Vbeta primers together with 13 Jbeta primers. Using immunoSEQ multiplex PCR, the repertoire was profiled, and TCRdb retains in-frame clones only, with some absent. In all, the sample yields around 190,000 clones. The sequencing input was PBMCs. This TCR was sampled from a woman aged 25 to 45 in good health and CMV-seropositive. The chain recombines TRBV10-3 with TRBJ1-2; TRBD1 is a possible D gene (5 bases). This chain's CDR3 is CAIRGGGSNNYGYTF. CDR3 in DNA: TGTGCCATCAGGGGGGGAGGGTCCAACAATTATGGCTACACCTTC.